A selection of T cell receptor beta chains follows, all from one sample in a study of cytomegalovirus exposure and HLA in healthy donors. The table came from immunoSEQ multiplex PCR; TCRdb's copy has only in-frame clones and leaves some out. There are some 90,000 clones in the sample; around 80% occur only once, and 2.5% to 3.5% lies in the top ten. Sample: PBMCs. These receptor sequences come from a man younger than 40 in good health and CMV-seronegative. Each CDR3 is given with its conserved first and last residue. D genes are given only for firm matches. The listing skips clone size in some rows; elsewhere it reads once, few, many or a size class.

TGCGCCAGCAGCCAAGTCCCGGGACGGGGACTTTCCTACGAGCAGTACTTC,CASSQVPGRGLSYEQYF,-,TRBV4-1,TRBJ2-7,-
TGTGCCAGTAGGGCGACAGATATTAATTCACCCCTCCACTTT,CASRATDINSPLHF,-,TRBV19,TRBJ1-6,-
TGTGCCAGCAGCGAGACTAGCGGGGTAGGGAATGAGCAGTTCTTC,CASSETSGVGNEQFF,-,TRBV9,TRBJ2-1,TRBD2
TGCGCCAGCAGTGAGTCCCAGGGCTTGGGTACTGAAGCTTTCTTT,CASSESQGLGTEAFF,-,TRBV10-1,TRBJ1-1,-
TGTGCCAGCAGTTACTCGACGACAGGAATCTACACTGAAGCTTTCTTT,CASSYSTTGIYTEAFF,-,TRBV6-5,TRBJ1-1,-
TGTGCCAGCAGTGATATGGAGACCATGAACACTGAAGCTTTCTTT,CASSDMETMNTEAFF,-,TRBV2,TRBJ1-1,-
TGTGCCAGCAGTGTACGGACTAGCGGGGGCTGGGGGGAGCAGTTCTTC,CASSVRTSGGWGEQFF,-,TRBV25-1,TRBJ2-1,TRBD2
TGCGCCAGCAGCTTGGGAACGACAGGGAACACAGATACGCAGTATTTT,CASSLGTTGNTDTQYF,-,TRBV5-1,TRBJ2-3,TRBD1
TGTGCCAGTAGTATAGATCACAACAGGATTTACGAGCAGTACTTC,CASSIDHNRIYEQYF,-,TRBV19,TRBJ2-7,-
TGTGCCAGTAGTACTGGACAGAAAAGCTATGGCTACACCTTC,CASSTGQKSYGYTF,-,TRBV19,TRBJ1-2,-
TGCAGCGTCCTGACAGGGTCGGCTAATGAAAAACTGTTTTTT,CSVLTGSANEKLFF,-,TRBV29-1,TRBJ1-4,TRBD1
TGTGCCAGCAGCTTTCCCGGGGACAACAATGAGCAGTTCTTC,CASSFPGDNNEQFF,few,TRBV5-4,TRBJ2-1,-
TGTGCCAGCAGCTTGAGGTACAGCTCGAACTACGAGCAGTACTTC,CASSLRYSSNYEQYF,-,TRBV5-8,TRBJ2-7,-
TGTGCCAGCTCACCACTTTCCCACTCTGGGGCCAACGTCCTGACTTTC,CASSPLSHSGANVLTF,-,TRBV18,TRBJ2-6,-
TGTGCCAGTAGTTTCGGGACTAGTGAGACAGATACGCAGTATTTT,CASSFGTSETDTQYF,once,TRBV19,TRBJ2-3,TRBD2
TGTGCCTGGAGTGTACAAGAACAGTTAGGCTACACCTTC,CAWSVQEQLGYTF,once,TRBV30,TRBJ1-2,-
TGCGCCAGCAGCCAAGATTTGACAATCAATCAGCCCCAGCATTTT,CASSQDLTINQPQHF,-,TRBV4-3,TRBJ1-5,-
TGTGCCAGCAGTTCCCAGGGTGTGGAAGCTTTCTTT,CASSSQGVEAFF,-,TRBV7-2,TRBJ1-1,-
TGTGCCAGCAGTGATTCCTCGGCTAACTATGGCTACACCTTC,CASSDSSANYGYTF,-,TRBV27,TRBJ1-2,-
TGTGCCAGCAGCCACAAGAGCGGGGGCATCTACGAGCAGTACTTC,CASSHKSGGIYEQYF,-,TRBV5-8,TRBJ2-7,TRBD2
TGTGCCTGGACCCTCGGGGTCATGAACACTGAAGCTTTCTTT,CAWTLGVMNTEAFF,few,TRBV30,TRBJ1-1,-
TGTGCCAGCAGCGTAGATGCGGGCCTTGTGAACACTGAAGCTTTCTTT,CASSVDAGLVNTEAFF,-,TRBV9,TRBJ1-1,-
TGTGCCAGCAGCTTGGGGACTGACCTTGTCGACGAGCAGTACTTC,CASSLGTDLVDEQYF,-,TRBV11-2,TRBJ2-7,-
TGTGCCAGCAGCCCGGGACTAGGGGCCGGTTTCTTC,CASSPGLGAGFF,-,TRBV5-4,TRBJ2-1,TRBD2
TGTGCCAGCAGCTTAGCCATAGGGCGGGGGCTCACCCAGTACTTC,CASSLAIGRGLTQYF,-,TRBV11-2,TRBJ2-5,-
TGTGCCAGCAGCTTCCTCCTAGAGGAGGTTCTAGGTGGCTACACCTTC,CASSFLLEEVLGGYTF,many,TRBV7-9,TRBJ1-2,-
TGCGCCAGCAGCCCCGGGACAGGGTTCGGAAACACCATATATTTT,CASSPGTGFGNTIYF,-,TRBV5-1,TRBJ1-3,TRBD1
TGTGCCAGTAGTCCATCATCGGGGACTGAAGCTTTCTTT,CASSPSSGTEAFF,-,TRBV19,TRBJ1-1,-
TGTGCCAGTAGTTCGGACAGGGGAAGTCAGGGCAATCAGCCCCAGCATTTT,CASSSDRGSQGNQPQHF,-,TRBV19,TRBJ1-5,TRBD1
TGTGCCAGCAGCCCAAGGGACAAACTCACAGATACGCAGTATTTT,CASSPRDKLTDTQYF,few,TRBV13,TRBJ2-3,-
TGTGCCAGCAGCTTATCTATAGCGGGGGTGTCAGATACGCAGTATTTT,CASSLSIAGVSDTQYF,-,TRBV5-8,TRBJ2-3,TRBD2
TGTGCCAGCAGCTCCGGGACACGTGAAAAACTGTTTTTT,CASSSGTREKLFF,-,TRBV7-2,TRBJ1-4,-
TGCAGCGGGGGGACAGGGAATGTGAATGAGCAGTTCTTC,CSGGTGNVNEQFF,-,TRBV29-1,TRBJ2-1,TRBD1
TGTGCCAGCAGCCAGGGGGGATCCTATGGCTACACCTTC,CASSQGGSYGYTF,-,TRBV27,TRBJ1-2,TRBD1
TGTGCCAGCAGCCGAACTAGCGGGGGGATTGAGACCCAGTACTTC,CASSRTSGGIETQYF,-,TRBV5-4,TRBJ2-5,TRBD2
TGTGCCAGCACGCAAAGGGCTAGCGGGGGGACCTACGAGCAGTACTTC,CASTQRASGGTYEQYF,-,TRBV7-9,TRBJ2-7,TRBD2
TGTGCCAGCAGTGAAGGGGGGGGGCCCAATCAGCCCCAGCATTTT,CASSEGGGPNQPQHF,-,TRBV6-1,TRBJ1-5,-
TGTGCCAGTAGTATACTGCCGGGACTAGCGTACAATGAGCAGTTCTTC,CASSILPGLAYNEQFF,-,TRBV19,TRBJ2-1,TRBD2
TGTGCCAGCTCACCCGACGAGGGCCGGGATAGTGGCTACACCTTC,CASSPDEGRDSGYTF,-,TRBV18,TRBJ1-2,-
TGTGCCAGCAGCCCGGGACAGGGTGCAGGTCAGCCCCAGCATTTT,CASSPGQGAGQPQHF,few,TRBV7-2,TRBJ1-5,TRBD1
TGTGCCAGTAGTCCCTTGGCAGGGGTAGGGTACGAGCAGTACTTC,CASSPLAGVGYEQYF,-,TRBV19,TRBJ2-7,-
TGCGCCAGCAGACGGGGACAGGGGGAGGCGACTGAAGCTTTCTTT,CASRRGQGEATEAFF,-,TRBV5-1,TRBJ1-1,TRBD1
TGTGCCAGCAGCCCTCCGGGGACAGGGGGCGGTCAGCCCCAGCATTTT,CASSPPGTGGGQPQHF,-,TRBV5-8,TRBJ1-5,TRBD1
TGTGCCAGCAAGCAGGGGACATCGAACACTGAAGCTTTCTTT,CASKQGTSNTEAFF,-,TRBV2,TRBJ1-1,-
TGCAGCGCCACCCCGGCTAACCGGGGATCGGACACCGGGGAGCTGTTTTTT,CSATPANRGSDTGELFF,-,TRBV29-1,TRBJ2-2,-
TGTGCCAGCAGTCCAAACGGACAGGGTGGCTACACCTTC,CASSPNGQGGYTF,once,TRBV6-5,TRBJ1-2,TRBD1
TGTGCCAGCGGCCTAAAATCGGCGGGATCTAATGAAAAACTGTTTTTT,CASGLKSAGSNEKLFF,-,TRBV5-6,TRBJ1-4,-
TGTGCCAGCAGTGAAACCGGGGATAACACTGAAGCTTTCTTT,CASSETGDNTEAFF,-,TRBV2,TRBJ1-1,-
TGTGCCAGCAGCGGCCCAGGGGGAGAGTGGGAGCTGTTTTTT,CASSGPGGEWELFF,-,TRBV9,TRBJ2-2,TRBD1
TGTGCCATCCTAAGGGCTAGCGGAAGCACAGATACGCAGTATTTT,CAILRASGSTDTQYF,-,TRBV28,TRBJ2-3,TRBD2
TGTGCCAGCAGCTTAACCGCCGGGACAGGGAATTCACCCCTCCACTTT,CASSLTAGTGNSPLHF,-,TRBV7-9,TRBJ1-6,TRBD1
TGCGCCAGCAGCTTGGTGTCGATCGTAGTCGCAGATACGCAGTATTTT,CASSLVSIVVADTQYF,-,TRBV5-1,TRBJ2-3,-
TGCGCCAGCAGCGGGGGGACAGGTCAAAGAAGGGGCTACACCTTC,CASSGGTGQRRGYTF,once,TRBV5-1,TRBJ1-2,TRBD1